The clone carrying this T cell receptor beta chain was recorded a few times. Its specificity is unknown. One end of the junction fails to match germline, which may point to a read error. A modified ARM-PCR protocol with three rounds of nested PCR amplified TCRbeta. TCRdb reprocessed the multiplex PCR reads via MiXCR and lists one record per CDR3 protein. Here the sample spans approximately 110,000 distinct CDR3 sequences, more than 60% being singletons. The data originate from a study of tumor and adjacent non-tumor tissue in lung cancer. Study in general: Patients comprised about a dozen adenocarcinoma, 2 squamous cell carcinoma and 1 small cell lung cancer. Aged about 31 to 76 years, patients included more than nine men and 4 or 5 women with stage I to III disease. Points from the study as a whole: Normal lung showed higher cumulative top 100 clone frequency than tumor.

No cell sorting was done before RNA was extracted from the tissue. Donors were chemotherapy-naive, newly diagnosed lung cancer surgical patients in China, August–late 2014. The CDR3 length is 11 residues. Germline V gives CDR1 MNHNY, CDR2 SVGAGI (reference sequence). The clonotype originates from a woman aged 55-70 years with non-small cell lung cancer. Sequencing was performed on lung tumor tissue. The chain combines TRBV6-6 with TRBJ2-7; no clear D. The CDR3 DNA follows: TGTACCAGCAGTTACTCAATCGAGCAGTACTTC. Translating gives CTSSYSIEQYF.